The T cell receptor beta chain under discussion was sequenced for a study of T cells in localized non-small cell lung cancer. General observations from the study: Elevated circulating T cell density in blood was associated with longer overall survival. T cell clonality was highest in uninvolved adjacent lung, above tumor. Since sequencing was restricted to only one region of the tumor, intratumor heterogeneity remains a possibility.

Some clones are missing from TCRdb's copy, which holds only in-frame ones; the method was immunoSEQ multiplex PCR. The sample lists around 70,000 clones, roughly nine tenths occurring once. Comment on this clone: Its antigen is unknown.

The CDR3 runs to 13 residues. V lost 0 bases, J lost 7 bases, and 7 bases lay in between. Per germline, CDR1 SGHKS and CDR2 YYEKEE (reference sequence). Here the sequenced sample was peripheral blood, taken before any cancer treatment. The rearrangement links TRBV5-5 to TRBJ2-2; D is unclear. The TCR was taken from a male donor aged 60 or over with stage III squamous cell lung carcinoma. CDR3 DNA sequence: TGTGCCAGCAGCTTGGAAGGGATCGGGGAGCTGTTTTTT. It specifies CASSLEGIGELFF.